This T cell receptor beta chain was captured by sequencing in a study of siplizumab effects on memory and regulatory T cells. Findings and limits, study-wide: Alloreactive sequences tracing back to unstimulated CD4+ memory cells fell significantly with siplizumab. Naive T cells appeared more varied than memory cells and looked like key alloresponse contributors. Naive versus memory phenotype went unassigned for roughly 80-96% of proliferating CD4+ or CD8+ clones.

Sequencing used immunoSEQ multiplex PCR; TCRdb keeps in-frame clones, though not all of them. The sample yields over 85,000 clones, 94% seen once. The CDR3 contains 14 residues. Per germline, CDR1 KGHSH and CDR2 LQKENI. V was shortened by 5 bases and J by 2 bases, with 12 bases between the two germline ends. Regarding this clone: As yet, its antigen is unknown.

This clonotype was obtained from a human donor in good health. The specimen sequenced was non-Treg CD4+ T cells sorted from blood. The chain combines TRBV18 with TRBJ1-1; TRBD1 might be the D (5 bases). The CDR3 reads CASSSRTGNTEAFF. CDR3 DNA sequence: TGTGCCAGCTCATCACGAACAGGTAACACTGAAGCTTTCTTT.